The sequence of this TCR beta chain was determined in a study of neurological immune-mediated disorders. The CDR3 runs 15 residues. CDR1 SGDLS and CDR2 YYNGEE come from the germline V gene. The J segment lost 6 bases and the V segment lost 0 bases, leaving 3 bases of the junction unmatched. The sample holds many counts of this clonotype. The cDNA was synthesized by 5'RACE incorporating 10-nucleotide random UMIs. In TCRdb, the 5' RACE reads were re-called with MiXCR into one record per CDR3 protein. Among tens of thousands of distinct CDR3 sequences listed, over 2% were seen once. The receptor was derived from a man between 50 and 59 years old with multiple sclerosis. Sequenced: PBMCs. The genes are TRBV9 and TRBJ2-1; 10 bases map to TRBD2. The CDR3 DNA sequence: TGTGCCAGCAGCGTAGGAAGCGGGGGGGCCAATGAGCAGTTCTTC. Protein sequence: CASSVGSGGANEQFF.